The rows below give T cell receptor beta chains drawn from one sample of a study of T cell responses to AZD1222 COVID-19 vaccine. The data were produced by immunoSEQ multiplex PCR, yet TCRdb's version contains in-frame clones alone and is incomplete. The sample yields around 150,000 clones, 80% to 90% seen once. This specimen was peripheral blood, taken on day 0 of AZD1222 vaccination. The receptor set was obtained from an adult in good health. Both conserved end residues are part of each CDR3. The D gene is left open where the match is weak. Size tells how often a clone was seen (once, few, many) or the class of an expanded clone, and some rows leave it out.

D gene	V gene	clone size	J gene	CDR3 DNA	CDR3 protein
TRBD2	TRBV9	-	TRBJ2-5	TGTGCCAGCAGCGTAGAAGTTGGAGCGGGGGTACAAGAGACCCAGTACTTC	CASSVEVGAGVQETQYF
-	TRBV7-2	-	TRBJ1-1	TGTGCCAGCAGCTCCGTGGGGGGAGGGACTGAAGCTTTCTTT	CASSSVGGGTEAFF
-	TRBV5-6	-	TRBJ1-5	TGTGCCAGCAGTTTGATGAGACCGAACAATCAGCCCCAGCATTTT	CASSLMRPNNQPQHF
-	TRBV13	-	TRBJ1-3	TGTGCCAGCAGCTCCTTGGACTCTGGAAACACCATATATTTT	CASSSLDSGNTIYF
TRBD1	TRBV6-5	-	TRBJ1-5	TGTGCCAGCAGTTACACAGGGACAGGGCCCAATCAGCCCCAGCATTTT	CASSYTGTGPNQPQHF
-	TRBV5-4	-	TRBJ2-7	TGTGCCAGCAGCGCGGTACAACAGGGTGTTAGGTACTTC	CASSAVQQGVRYF
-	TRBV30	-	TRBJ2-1	TGTGCCTGGACATTTGGGGAGAACGACCTCAATGAGCAGTTCTTC	CAWTFGENDLNEQFF
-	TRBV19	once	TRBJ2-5	TGTGCCAGTAGTACAGGGAATGGGGAGACCCAGTACTTC	CASSTGNGETQYF
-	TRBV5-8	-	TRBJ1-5	TGTGCCAGCAGCTTGGACCCTTCTTCGCCCCAGCATTTT	CASSLDPSSPQHF
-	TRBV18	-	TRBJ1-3	TGTGCCAGCTCACCAGGGACTGGAAACACCATATATTTT	CASSPGTGNTIYF
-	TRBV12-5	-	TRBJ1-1	TGTGCTAGTGGTTTGGTACGAGAAGCCCCGTATACAGGTGCGAACACTGAAGCTTTCTTT	CASGLVREAPYTGANTEAFF
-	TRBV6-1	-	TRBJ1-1	TGTGCCAGCAGTGAAGGGGGTTACCCTGAAGCTTTCTTT	CASSEGGYPEAFF
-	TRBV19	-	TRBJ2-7	TGTGCCAATACCCAGGGACCCTCGTACGAGCAGTACTTC	CANTQGPSYEQYF
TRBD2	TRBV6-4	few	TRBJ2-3	TGTGCCAGCAGTGACTCCGGGGGGGCCACAGATACGCAGTATTTT	CASSDSGGATDTQYF
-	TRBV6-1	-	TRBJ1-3	TGTGCCAGCAGTGAAGGGATACCGGGAGCCTCTGGAAACACCATATATTTT	CASSEGIPGASGNTIYF
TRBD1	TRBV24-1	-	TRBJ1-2	TGTGCCACCAGTGCTCCGGGACAGCTCTATGGCTACACCTTC	CATSAPGQLYGYTF
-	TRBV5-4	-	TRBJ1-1	TGTGCCAGCAGCTCCGAATGGGCAGCCGTGAACACTGAAGCTTTCTTT	CASSSEWAAVNTEAFF
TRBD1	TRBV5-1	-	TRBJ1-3	TGCGCCAGCAGGCGAGGGGGCGATACCTCTGGAAACACCATATATTTT	CASRRGGDTSGNTIYF
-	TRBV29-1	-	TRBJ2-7	TGCAGCGTAAGCCCCCAAGGAACCTACGAGCAGTACTTC	CSVSPQGTYEQYF
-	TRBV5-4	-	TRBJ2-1	TGTGCCAGCAGCGATAGATTAGCGCGACACAGTAATGAGCAGTTCTTC	CASSDRLARHSNEQFF
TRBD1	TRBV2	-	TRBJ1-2	TGTGCCAGCTCCCGGGACAGTAACTATGGCTACACCTTC	CASSRDSNYGYTF
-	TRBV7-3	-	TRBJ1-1	TGTGCCAGCAGCCCCGGGGCCAAGAACACTGAAGCTTTCTTT	CASSPGAKNTEAFF
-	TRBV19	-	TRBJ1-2	TGTGCCAGTAGTATGGAATCAGAATCTAACTATGGCTACACCTTC	CASSMESESNYGYTF
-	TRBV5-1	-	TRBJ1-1	TGCGCCAGCAGCCCGGGAGGCACTGAAGCTTTCTTT	CASSPGGTEAFF
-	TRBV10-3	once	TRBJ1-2	TGTGCCATCAGTGAGGCGGAGGACTATGGCTACACCTTC	CAISEAEDYGYTF
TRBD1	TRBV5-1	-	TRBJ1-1	TGCGCCAGCAGCTCCGACAGGGCGAACACTGAAGCTTTCTTT	CASSSDRANTEAFF
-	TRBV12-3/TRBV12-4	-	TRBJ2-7	TGTGCCAGCAGCCGGGGGCGAGACAGGACATTC	CASSRGRDRTF
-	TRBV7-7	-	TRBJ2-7	TGTGCCAGCAGCTTATTCGCGGGCTACGAGCAGTACTTC	CASSLFAGYEQYF
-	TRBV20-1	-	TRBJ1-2	TGCAGTGGGCCGTATAACTATGGCTACACCTTC	CSGPYNYGYTF
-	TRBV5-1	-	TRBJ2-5	TGCGCCAGTTCCGGGACACAATTTCAAGAGACCCAGTACTTC	CASSGTQFQETQYF
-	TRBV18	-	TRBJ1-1	TGTGCCAGCTCACCTAGACGGCGGGTGGACACTGAAGCTTTCTTT	CASSPRRRVDTEAFF
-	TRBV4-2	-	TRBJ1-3	TGTGCCAGCAGCCAAGAAAGCGCGGGGTCCGGAAACACCATATATTTT	CASSQESAGSGNTIYF
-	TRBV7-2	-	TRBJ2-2	TGTGCCAGCAGCGCCCCGGGGCCTGGCACCGGGGAGCTGTTTTTT	CASSAPGPGTGELFF
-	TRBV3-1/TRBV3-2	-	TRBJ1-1	TGTGCCAGCAGCCAGGGGAGCGTCACTGAAGCTTTCTTT	CASSQGSVTEAFF
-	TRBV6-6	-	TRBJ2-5	TGTGCCAGCAAAGCAGGGGTGGGGGAGACCCAGTACTTC	CASKAGVGETQYF
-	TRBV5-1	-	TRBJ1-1	TGCGCCAGCCGACCAACGCAGGGACTTCGCACTGAAGCTTTCTTT	CASRPTQGLRTEAFF
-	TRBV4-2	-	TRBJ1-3	TGTGCCAGCAGCCAAATTCTCGGGAAGGGAAACACCATATATTTT	CASSQILGKGNTIYF
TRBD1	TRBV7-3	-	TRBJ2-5	TGTGCCAGCAGCCTAACCGGGACAGGGGTAGAGACCCAGTACTTC	CASSLTGTGVETQYF
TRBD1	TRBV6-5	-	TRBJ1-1	TGTGCCAGCAGTTACCTCCGACAGGGCAGTACGGCAGCTTTCTTT	CASSYLRQGSTAAFF